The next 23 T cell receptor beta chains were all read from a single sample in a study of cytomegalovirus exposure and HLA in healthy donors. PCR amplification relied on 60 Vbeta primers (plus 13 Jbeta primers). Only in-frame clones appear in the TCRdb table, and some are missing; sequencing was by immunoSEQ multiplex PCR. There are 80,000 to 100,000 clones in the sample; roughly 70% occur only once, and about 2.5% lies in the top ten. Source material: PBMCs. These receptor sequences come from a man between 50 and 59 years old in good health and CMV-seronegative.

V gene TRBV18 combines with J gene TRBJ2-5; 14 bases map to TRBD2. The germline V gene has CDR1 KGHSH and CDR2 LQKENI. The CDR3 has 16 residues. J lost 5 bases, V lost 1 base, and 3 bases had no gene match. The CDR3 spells CASSPRLAGGRETQYF. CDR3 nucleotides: TGTGCCAGCTCACCACGACTAGCGGGGGGGCGCGAGACCCAGTACTTC.

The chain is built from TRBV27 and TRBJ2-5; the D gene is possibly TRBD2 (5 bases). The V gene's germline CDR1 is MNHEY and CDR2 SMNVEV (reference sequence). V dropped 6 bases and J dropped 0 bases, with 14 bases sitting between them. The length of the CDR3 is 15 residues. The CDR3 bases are TGTGCCAGCAGCTACAATAGAGGGTACCAAGAGACCCAGTACTTC. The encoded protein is CASSYNRGYQETQYF.

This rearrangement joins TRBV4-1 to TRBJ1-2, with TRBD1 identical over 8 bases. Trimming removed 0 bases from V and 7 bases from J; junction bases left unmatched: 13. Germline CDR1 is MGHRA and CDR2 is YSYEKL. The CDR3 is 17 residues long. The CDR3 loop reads CASSQDPTGQVVGGYTF. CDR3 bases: TGCGCCAGCAGCCAAGATCCCACGGGACAGGTCGTTGGTGGCTACACCTTC.

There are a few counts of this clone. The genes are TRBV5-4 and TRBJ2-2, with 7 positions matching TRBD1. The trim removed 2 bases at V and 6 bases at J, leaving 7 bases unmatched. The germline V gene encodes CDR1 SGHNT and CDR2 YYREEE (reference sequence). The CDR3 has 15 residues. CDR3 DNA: TGTGCCAGCAGCTTATACAGGGGTTATTCCGGGGAGCTGTTTTTT. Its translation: CASSLYRGYSGELFF.

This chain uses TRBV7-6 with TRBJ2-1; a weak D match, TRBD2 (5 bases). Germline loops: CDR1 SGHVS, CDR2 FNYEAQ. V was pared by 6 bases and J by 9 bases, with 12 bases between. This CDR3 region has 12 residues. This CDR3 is CASSLAEGEQFF. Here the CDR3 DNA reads TGTGCCAGCAGTCTGGCAGAGGGTGAGCAGTTCTTC.

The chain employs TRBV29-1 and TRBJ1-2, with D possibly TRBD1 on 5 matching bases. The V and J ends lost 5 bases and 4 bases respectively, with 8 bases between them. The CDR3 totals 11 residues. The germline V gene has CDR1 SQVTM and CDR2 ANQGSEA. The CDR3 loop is CSVQGSYGYTF. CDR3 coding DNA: TGCAGCGTTCAGGGATCCTATGGCTACACCTTC. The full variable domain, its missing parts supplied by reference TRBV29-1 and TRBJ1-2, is SAVISQKPSRDICQRGTSLTIQCQVDSQVTMMFWYRQQPGQSLTLIATANQGSEATYESGFVIDKFPISRPNLTFSTLTVSNMSPEDSSIYLCSVQGSYGYTFGSGTRLTVV.

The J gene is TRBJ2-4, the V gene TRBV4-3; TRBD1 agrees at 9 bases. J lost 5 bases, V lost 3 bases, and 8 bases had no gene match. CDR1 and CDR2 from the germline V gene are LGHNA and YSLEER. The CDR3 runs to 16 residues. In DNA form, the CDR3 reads TGCGCCAGCAGCCACAATTTTAGGGACAGGGAAAACATTCAGTACTTC. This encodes CASSHNFRDRENIQYF.

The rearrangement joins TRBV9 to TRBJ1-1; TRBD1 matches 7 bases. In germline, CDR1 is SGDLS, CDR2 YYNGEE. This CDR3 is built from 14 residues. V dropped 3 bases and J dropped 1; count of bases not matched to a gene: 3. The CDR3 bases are TGTGCCAGCAGCGGACAGGGCCCGAACACTGAAGCTTTCTTT. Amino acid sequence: CASSGQGPNTEAFF. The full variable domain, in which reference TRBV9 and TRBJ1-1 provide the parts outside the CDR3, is DSGVTQTPKHLITATGQRVTLRCSPRSGDLSVYWYQQSLDQGLQFLIQYYNGEERAKGNILERFSAQQFPDLHSELNLSSLELGDSALYFCASSGQGPNTEAFFGQGTRLTVV.

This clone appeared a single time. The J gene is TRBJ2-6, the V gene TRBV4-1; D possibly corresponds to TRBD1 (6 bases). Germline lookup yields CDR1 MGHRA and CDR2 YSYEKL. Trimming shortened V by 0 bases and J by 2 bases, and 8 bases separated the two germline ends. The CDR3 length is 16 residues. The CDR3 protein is CASSQDPGAGANVLTF. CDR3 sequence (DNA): TGCGCCAGCAGCCAAGACCCAGGGGCTGGGGCCAACGTCCTGACTTTC.

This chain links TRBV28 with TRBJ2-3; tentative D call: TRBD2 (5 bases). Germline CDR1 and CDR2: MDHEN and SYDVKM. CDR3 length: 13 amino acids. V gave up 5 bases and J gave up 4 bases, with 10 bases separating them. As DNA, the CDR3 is TGTGCCAGCAGTGTCCTGCGGGCAGATACGCAGTATTTT. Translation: CASSVLRADTQYF.

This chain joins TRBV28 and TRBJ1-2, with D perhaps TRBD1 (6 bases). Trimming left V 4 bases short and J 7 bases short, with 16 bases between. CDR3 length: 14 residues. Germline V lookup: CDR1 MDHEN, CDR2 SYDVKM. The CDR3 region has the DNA TGTGCCAGCAGTTGGTCGAGACAGGAGAGTGGCTACACCTTC. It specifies CASSWSRQESGYTF.

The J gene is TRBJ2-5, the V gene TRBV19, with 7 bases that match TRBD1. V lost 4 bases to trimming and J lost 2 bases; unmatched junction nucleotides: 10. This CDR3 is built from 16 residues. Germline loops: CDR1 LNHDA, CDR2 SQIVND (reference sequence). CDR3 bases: TGTGCCAGTAGTACGACGAACAGGGGCGTACAAGAGACCCAGTACTTC. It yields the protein CASSTTNRGVQETQYF.

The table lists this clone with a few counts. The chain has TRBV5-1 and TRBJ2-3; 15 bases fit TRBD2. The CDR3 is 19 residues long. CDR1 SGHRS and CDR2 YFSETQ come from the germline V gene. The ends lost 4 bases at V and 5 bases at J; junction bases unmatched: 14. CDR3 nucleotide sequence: TGCGCCAGCAGCCATAGGACTAGCGGGGGGGCCCCCTTTGGAGATACGCAGTATTTT. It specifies CASSHRTSGGAPFGDTQYF.

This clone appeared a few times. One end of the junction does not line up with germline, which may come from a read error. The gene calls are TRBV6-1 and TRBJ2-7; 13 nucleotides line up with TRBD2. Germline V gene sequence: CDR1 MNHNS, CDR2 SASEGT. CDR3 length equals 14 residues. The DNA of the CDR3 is TGTGCCAGCAGTGAGCAAACTAGCGGGGGGGCCGTTGGTTTC. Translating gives CASSEQTSGGAVGF.

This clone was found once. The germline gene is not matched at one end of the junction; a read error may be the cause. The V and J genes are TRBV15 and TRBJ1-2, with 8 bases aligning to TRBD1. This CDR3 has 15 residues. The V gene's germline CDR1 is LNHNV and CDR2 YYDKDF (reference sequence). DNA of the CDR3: TGTGCCACCAGCCGAGATTTTACAGGGGGCTATGGCTACACCTTC. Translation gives CATSRDFTGGYGYTF. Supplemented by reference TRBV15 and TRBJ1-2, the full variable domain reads DAMVIQNPRYQVTQFGKPVTLSCSQTLNHNVMYWYQQKSSQAPKLLFHYYDKDFNNEADTPDNFQSRRPNTSFCFLDIRSPGLGDTAMYLCATSRDFTGGYGYTFGSGTRLTVV.

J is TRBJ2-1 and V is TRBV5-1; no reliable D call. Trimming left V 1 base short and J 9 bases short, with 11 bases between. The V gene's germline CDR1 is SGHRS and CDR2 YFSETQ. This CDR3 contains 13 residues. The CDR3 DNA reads TGCGCCAGCAGCTTGCTCGTCAGTACTGAGCAGTTCTTC. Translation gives CASSLLVSTEQFF.

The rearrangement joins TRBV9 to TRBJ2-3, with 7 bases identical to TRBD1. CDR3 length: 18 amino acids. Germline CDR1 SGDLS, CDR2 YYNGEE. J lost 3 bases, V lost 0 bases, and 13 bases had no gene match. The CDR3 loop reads CASSVEPNRGFITDTQYF. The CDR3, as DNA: TGTGCCAGCAGCGTAGAACCTAACAGGGGATTCATAACAGATACGCAGTATTTT.

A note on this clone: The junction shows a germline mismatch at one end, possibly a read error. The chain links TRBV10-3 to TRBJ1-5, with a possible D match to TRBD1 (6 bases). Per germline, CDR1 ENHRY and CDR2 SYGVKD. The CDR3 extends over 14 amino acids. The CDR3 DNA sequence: TGTGCCAGTAACAGGGAAGGGAGCAATCGGCCCCAGCATTTT. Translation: CASNREGSNRPQHF.

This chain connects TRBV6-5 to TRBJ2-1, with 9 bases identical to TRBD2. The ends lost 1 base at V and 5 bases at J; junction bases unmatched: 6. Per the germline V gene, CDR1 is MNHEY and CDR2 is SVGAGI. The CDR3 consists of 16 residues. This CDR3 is CASSYFPLAGDNEQFF. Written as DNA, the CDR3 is TGTGCCAGCAGTTACTTCCCCTTAGCGGGGGACAATGAGCAGTTCTTC.

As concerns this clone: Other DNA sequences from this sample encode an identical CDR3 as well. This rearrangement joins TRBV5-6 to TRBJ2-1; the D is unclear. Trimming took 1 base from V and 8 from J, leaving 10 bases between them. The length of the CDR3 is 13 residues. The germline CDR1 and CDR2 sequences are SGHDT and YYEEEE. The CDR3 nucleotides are TGTGCCAGCAGCTTGTGGCCGGCGGATGAGCAGTTCTTC. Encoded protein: CASSLWPADEQFF.

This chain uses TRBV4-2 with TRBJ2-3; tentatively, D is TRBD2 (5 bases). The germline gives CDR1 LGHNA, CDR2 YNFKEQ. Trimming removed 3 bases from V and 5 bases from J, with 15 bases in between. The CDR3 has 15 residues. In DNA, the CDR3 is TGTGCCAGCAGCCAGGGTGAGGGAGTTGGAGATACGCAGTATTTT. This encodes CASSQGEGVGDTQYF.

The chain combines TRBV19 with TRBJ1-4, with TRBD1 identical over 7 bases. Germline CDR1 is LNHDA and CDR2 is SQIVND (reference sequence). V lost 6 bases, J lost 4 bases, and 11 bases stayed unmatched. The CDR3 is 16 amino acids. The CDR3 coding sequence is TGTGCCAGTAGCGCCCGGGGACAGCCTATTAATGAAAAACTGTTTTTT. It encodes CASSARGQPINEKLFF.

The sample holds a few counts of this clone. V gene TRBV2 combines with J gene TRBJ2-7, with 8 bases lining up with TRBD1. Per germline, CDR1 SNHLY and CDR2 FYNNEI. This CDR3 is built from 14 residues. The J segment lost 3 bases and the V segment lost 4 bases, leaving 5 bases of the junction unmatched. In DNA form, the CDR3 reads TGTGCCAGCAGTGCGGGGACAGGAAACTACGAGCAGTACTTC. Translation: CASSAGTGNYEQYF.